Below, 2 T cell receptor beta chains from the same sample are listed, as sequenced in a study of shared clonotypes between healthy human individuals. Sequencing used immunoSEQ multiplex PCR; TCRdb keeps in-frame clones, though not all of them. This table has 2,500,000 or so clones, around 94% appearing once. Sequencing input: naive CD4+ T cells sorted from blood. Subset here: CD45RA+ positively selected. The receptors stem from a man aged 18 to 29 in good health.

The chain joins TRBV7-2 to TRBJ2-3; D is ambiguous. Germline lookup yields CDR1 SGHTA and CDR2 FQGNSA. The V end was cut by 3 bases, the J end by 2 bases, with 15 bases between. CDR3 length: 16 amino acids. The CDR3 region is CASSFWAPIATDTQYF. CDR3 DNA sequence: TGTGCCAGCAGCTTCTGGGCCCCGATCGCCACAGATACGCAGTATTTT.

The rearrangement uses TRBV6-5 and TRBJ1-1; TRBD1 is a possible D gene (5 bases). From germline, CDR1 is MNHEY and CDR2 SVGAGI. Trimming took off 3 bases at V and 1 base at J, with 9 bases between the two ends. This CDR3 spans 14 amino acids. The CDR3 spells CASSYGGGNTEAFF. The CDR3, as DNA: TGTGCCAGCAGTTATGGGGGTGGGAACACTGAAGCTTTCTTT.